Reported below is one T cell receptor (beta chain). Its specificity is not known. These data originate in a study of cytomegalovirus exposure and HLA in healthy donors. Study-level results: The study flagged about 160 TCR beta chains as cytomegalovirus-associated.

Primers for the PCR totalled 60 Vbeta and 13 Jbeta. TCRdb's copy holds only in-frame clones and misses some; the assay was immunoSEQ multiplex PCR. The sample holds 100,000 to 150,000 clones. CDR1 is LNHDA, CDR2 SQIVND, per germline (reference sequence). V gave up 3 bases and J gave up 5 bases, with 17 bases separating them. CDR3 length: 15 residues. The sequence was obtained from a young man in good health and CMV-seronegative. The material sequenced was PBMCs. This chain links TRBV19 with TRBJ2-7; TRBD2 might be the D (7 bases). This CDR3 reads CASSIWGGSSDEQYF. The CDR3 nucleotides are TGTGCCAGTAGTATTTGGGGGGGCTCTTCCGACGAGCAGTACTTC.